The 25 T cell receptor beta chains listed next were all sequenced from one sample in a study of blood T cell repertoires in COVID-19. The table came from immunoSEQ multiplex PCR; TCRdb's copy has only in-frame clones and leaves some out. The table shows some 90,000 clones, with around three quarters occurring only once. Sequencing input: peripheral blood. The receptors were sampled from a woman in her 70s with acute or convalescent COVID-19.

This chain links TRBV18 with TRBJ2-7, with TRBD2 as a possible D gene (6 bases). Germline assignment: CDR1 KGHSH and CDR2 LQKENI. The CDR3 extends over 12 amino acids. V was pared by 3 bases and J by 6 bases, with 9 bases between. The CDR3 spells CASSPEGIEQYF. CDR3 nucleotide sequence: TGTGCCAGCTCACCGGAGGGGATCGAGCAGTACTTC.

The chain carries TRBV23-1 and TRBJ2-5; 7 nucleotides match TRBD1. TRBV23-1 is placed among ORFs of uncertain function. This CDR3 region has 14 residues. V lost 8 bases and J lost 1; bases outside the gene matches: 7. The CDR3 DNA reads as TGCGCCAGCGGCGAAAGACAGGGCCAAGAGACCCAGTACTTC. This sequence encodes CASGERQGQETQYF.

V gene TRBV7-8 combines with J gene TRBJ2-1, with TRBD2 matching 11 bases. This CDR3 spans 15 amino acids. Germline lookup yields CDR1 SGHVS and CDR2 FQNEAQ. Trimming removed 2 bases from V and 3 bases from J; junction bases left unmatched: 0. This CDR3 reads CASSLLAGGYNEQFF. The CDR3 DNA reads TGTGCCAGCAGCTTACTAGCGGGAGGCTACAATGAGCAGTTCTTC.

This CDR3 reads CASSWDWDEQFF. CDR3 in DNA: TGTGCCAGCAGCTGGGACTGGGATGAGCAGTTCTTC. The chain recombines TRBV7-9 with TRBJ2-1; D is possibly TRBD2 (6 bases). The CDR3 is 12 residues long. The germline V gene encodes CDR1 SEHNR and CDR2 FQNEAQ (reference sequence). V shed 4 bases and J shed 8 bases, with 9 bases lying between them.

V is TRBV7-8 and J is TRBJ1-5; D gene unclear. The CDR3 is 14 amino acids. V was pared by 2 bases and J by 5 bases, with 10 bases between. Germline V gene data show CDR1 as SGHVS and CDR2 as FQNEAQ. CDR3 in amino acids: CASSLREKDQPQHF. CDR3 nucleotide sequence: TGTGCCAGCAGCTTAAGGGAGAAGGATCAGCCCCAGCATTTT.

This chain connects TRBV19 to TRBJ1-5, with D perhaps TRBD1 (6 bases). The CDR3 runs 13 residues. V lost 7 bases, J lost 4 bases, and 11 bases lay in between. Germline V gene sequence: CDR1 LNHDA, CDR2 SQIVND (reference sequence). The CDR3 region is CASTTDRNQPQHF. The CDR3 region has the DNA TGTGCCAGTACAACCGACAGGAATCAGCCCCAGCATTTT.

This clone was picked up a small number of times. This chain joins TRBV7-6 and TRBJ2-1; D is undetermined. Deletions cut 1 base from V and 6 bases from J, with 13 bases between. The CDR3 has 15 amino acids. Germline CDR1 reads SGHVS; CDR2 reads FNYEAQ. In nucleotides, the CDR3 is TGTGCCAGCAGCTTAGGGGTGGGTTTAGCCAATGAGCAGTTCTTC. Its protein product is CASSLGVGLANEQFF. The variable domain in full, with the rest retrieved from reference TRBV7-6 and TRBJ2-1, is GAGVSQSPRYKVTKRGQDVALRCDPISGHVSLYWYRQALGQGPEFLTYFNYEAQQDKSGLPNDRFSAERPEGSISTLTIQRTEQRDSAMYRCASSLGVGLANEQFFGPGTRLTVL.

The V call is TRBV2, the J call TRBJ1-2, with TRBD1 identical over 8 bases. Trimming at V came to 5 bases and at J to 5 bases, leaving 4 bases not matched to a gene. There are 13 residues in the CDR3. Germline values: CDR1 SNHLY, CDR2 FYNNEI. CDR3 amino acids: CASSLRQGYGYTF. In DNA, the CDR3 is TGTGCCAGCAGTCTTAGACAGGGGTATGGCTACACCTTC.

This clone was recorded once. This rearrangement joins TRBV4-2 to TRBJ2-7; D perhaps matches TRBD1 (5 bases). V was trimmed by 4 bases and J by 3 bases, leaving 10 bases between them. The CDR3 covers 13 residues. CDR1 and CDR2 (germline): LGHNA, YNFKEQ. For the CDR3, the DNA is TGTGCCAGCAGCCCAGGGATAAACTACGAGCAGTACTTC. It encodes CASSPGINYEQYF.

V gene TRBV6-5 combines with J gene TRBJ1-2; D may be TRBD1 (5 bases). With 6 bases removed from V and 3 bases from J, the gap between germline ends came to 11 bases. This CDR3 has 13 residues. Germline V gene lookup returns CDR1 MNHEY and CDR2 SVGAGI. In DNA, the CDR3 is TGTGCCAGCAGCCCCCAGGGCGACTATGGCTACACCTTC. The encoded protein is CASSPQGDYGYTF.

A word on this clone: The sample holds other DNA sequences that translate to the same CDR3. V is TRBV9 and J is TRBJ1-5, with 7 bases aligning to TRBD1. The V gene's germline CDR1 is SGDLS and CDR2 YYNGEE. The CDR3 runs to 14 residues. With 0 bases clipped from V and 6 bases from J, the junction kept 3 bases outside the gene matches. DNA for the CDR3: TGTGCCAGCAGCGTAGGACAGGGCGGTCAGCCCCAGCATTTT. Amino acid sequence: CASSVGQGGQPQHF.

The chain carries TRBV15 and TRBJ2-7; D is perhaps TRBD1 (5 bases). The CDR3 is 16 residues long. CDR1 LNHNV and CDR2 YYDKDF come from the germline V gene (reference sequence). Trimming shortened V by 5 bases and J by 3 bases, and 20 bases separated the two germline ends. The CDR3 DNA reads as TGTGCCACCAGCCTTGGACCTCCTATAAGGGGCTACGAGCAGTACTTC. Its protein is CATSLGPPIRGYEQYF. The full variable domain, rest sourced from reference TRBV15 and TRBJ2-7, is DAMVIQNPRYQVTQFGKPVTLSCSQTLNHNVMYWYQQKSSQAPKLLFHYYDKDFNNEADTPDNFQSRRPNTSFCFLDIRSPGLGDTAMYLCATSLGPPIRGYEQYFGPGTRLTVT.

The chain carries TRBV19 and TRBJ1-6, with 8 positions matching TRBD1. Trimming took 6 bases from V and 7 from J; bases not matched to a gene: 8. This CDR3 has 15 amino acids. Germline values: CDR1 LNHDA, CDR2 SQIVND (reference sequence). The CDR3 nucleotides read TGTGCCAGTAGATTAAGCCGGGACAGGAATTCACCCCTCCACTTT. Its translation: CASRLSRDRNSPLHF.

This clone was seen many times. V usage is TRBV5-4 and J usage is TRBJ1-6; possibly TRBD1 for D (5 bases). Trimming removed 5 bases from V and 14 bases from J, with 17 bases in between. CDR1 and CDR2 from the germline V gene are SGHNT and YYREEE (reference sequence). The CDR3 is 13 amino acids. CDR3 residues: CASSFSFGGTLHF. The CDR3 coding sequence is TGTGCCAGCAGTTTTTCCTTCGGGGGAACCCTCCACTTT.

The sample holds a few counts of this clone. The V and J genes are TRBV30 and TRBJ1-4, with TRBD1 as a possible D gene (5 bases). CDR3 length: 15 amino acids. Trimming pared 0 bases from V and 4 bases from J, leaving 12 bases between. CDR1 GTSNPN and CDR2 SVGIG come from the germline V gene (reference sequence). DNA of the CDR3: TGTGCCTGGAGTGTCCAGGGCAACTTTAATGAAAAACTGTTTTTT. It encodes CAWSVQGNFNEKLFF.

The rearrangement links TRBV5-1 to TRBJ2-5; 7 bases align to TRBD1. The germline V gene encodes CDR1 SGHRS and CDR2 YFSETQ. The CDR3 extends over 15 amino acids. After removal of 4 bases from V and 0 bases from J, the junction contained 6 bases not matched to a gene. CDR3 coding DNA: TGCGCCAGCAGCCTTATGGGACAGTACCAAGAGACCCAGTACTTC. Translating it yields CASSLMGQYQETQYF.

V and J are TRBV29-1 and TRBJ2-1, with 9 bases identical to TRBD2. Looked up from germline, CDR1 is SQVTM and CDR2 is ANQGSEA. This CDR3 region has 14 residues. V lost 5 bases and J lost 2; bases outside the gene matches: 4. The CDR3 protein is CSVLAGRTYNEQFF. DNA for the CDR3: TGCAGCGTTCTAGCGGGGCGAACCTACAATGAGCAGTTCTTC.

The rearrangement uses TRBV4-2 and TRBJ2-3, with TRBD2 matching 10 bases. The J segment lost 3 bases and the V segment lost 8 bases, leaving 2 bases of the junction unmatched. The CDR3 has 13 amino acids. Germline CDR1 and CDR2: LGHNA and YNFKEQ. Here the CDR3 reads CASRSGGTDTQYF. The CDR3 DNA reads as TGTGCCAGCCGTAGCGGGGGGACAGATACGCAGTATTTT.

This clone was seen more than once but under ten times. The chain carries TRBV19 and TRBJ1-1; D unresolved. Trimming took 6 bases from V and 3 from J, leaving 17 bases between them. Germline CDR1 and CDR2: LNHDA and SQIVND (reference sequence). The CDR3 spans 15 residues. The CDR3 nucleotides are TGTGCCAGTAGCCGGGGTGGGCAGTTCTACACTGAAGCTTTCTTT. Translated, it gives CASSRGGQFYTEAFF.

This rearrangement joins TRBV4-1 to TRBJ2-1; perhaps TRBD2 as D (5 bases). The CDR3 runs 16 residues. V lost 0 bases and J lost 10, with 19 bases in between. The V gene's germline CDR1 is MGHRA and CDR2 YSYEKL. CDR3: CASSQEGAVLPEEQFF. The CDR3 coding sequence is TGCGCCAGCAGCCAAGAAGGAGCGGTCCTCCCTGAGGAGCAGTTCTTC.

This clone was seen a single time. The chain has TRBV5-1 and TRBJ1-1, with 8 bases matching TRBD1. V lost 4 bases, J lost 6 bases, and 5 bases stayed unmatched. Germline V gives CDR1 SGHRS, CDR2 YFSETQ. This CDR3 has 13 amino acids. This CDR3 is CASSGQGFAEAFF. The CDR3 DNA follows: TGCGCCAGCAGCGGACAGGGTTTCGCTGAAGCTTTCTTT.

This chain uses TRBV5-6 with TRBJ2-7; 10 bases match TRBD2. After removal of 3 bases from V and 5 bases from J, the junction contained 5 bases not matched to a gene. CDR3 size: 14 residues. Looked up from germline, CDR1 is SGHDT and CDR2 is YYEEEE. In DNA, the CDR3 is TGTGCCAGCAGCTCCCTAGCGGGAGTCGACGAGCAGTACTTC. Protein: CASSSLAGVDEQYF.

This CDR3 is CASSQDLGRNEKLFF. Here the CDR3 DNA reads TGTGCCAGCAGCCAAGATCTGGGGAGAAATGAAAAACTGTTTTTT. The rearrangement uses TRBV3-1 (or the pseudogene TRBV3-2) and TRBJ1-4; D not certain. The CDR3 extends over 15 amino acids. The V and J ends lost 0 bases and 5 bases respectively, with 10 bases between them. From germline, CDR1 is LGHDT and CDR2 YNNKEL (reference sequence).

The chain recombines TRBV7-9 with TRBJ2-6; 10 bases are shared with TRBD2. The length of the CDR3 is 19 residues. Germline CDR1 and CDR2: SEHNR and FQNEAQ (reference sequence). Trimming cost V 2 bases and J 0 bases; bases outside gene matches: 7. The CDR3: CASSLTSGASRSGANVLTF. The CDR3 nucleotides read TGTGCCAGCAGCTTAACTAGCGGGGCCTCACGCTCTGGGGCCAACGTCCTGACTTTC.

The chain combines TRBV4-2 with TRBJ1-1; 7 nucleotides line up with TRBD1. The V segment lost 4 bases and the J segment 4 bases; nucleotides outside the gene matches: 6. Germline V gene data show CDR1 as LGHNA and CDR2 as YNFKEQ. The CDR3 is 14 residues long. The CDR3 is CASSRQGLATEAFF. CDR3 nucleotide sequence: TGTGCCAGCAGCCGACAGGGTTTGGCCACTGAAGCTTTCTTT.